This TCR beta chain is from a study of shared clonotypes between healthy human individuals. Whole-study findings and limits: Some naive CD4 clonotypes, around 4.7%, turned up in common across several donors. Only a few donors were included, so the genetic and exposure-history diversity represented was limited.

The ends were cut back, 7 bases at V and 3 bases at J, with 16 bases in the middle. The germline V gene has CDR1 MDHEN and CDR2 SYDVKM. The CDR3 spans 15 residues. At deep level, the assay was performed. Per the original data handling: Junction-only sequences without quality scores were provided by ImmunoSEQ, so filtering was different. Using immunoSEQ multiplex PCR, the repertoire was profiled, and TCRdb retains in-frame clones only, with some absent. The DNA was the basis for D and trimming; V, J and clone size are from that table. The sample has around 1.1 million clones, 70% to 80% seen once. Comments on this clone: Its target is not known.

The sequence was obtained from a man aged 18 to 30 in good health. Some clones in this sample may be carry-over from other donors' samples. This chain links TRBV28 with TRBJ2-1; D might be TRBD2 (6 bases). Sequenced sample: memory CD4+ T cells from PBMCs. The subset is: CD45RA-negative fraction. Here the CDR3 reads CASNGAGPGYNEQFF. CDR3 bases: TGTGCCAGCAACGGGGCGGGACCTGGCTACAATGAGCAGTTCTTC.